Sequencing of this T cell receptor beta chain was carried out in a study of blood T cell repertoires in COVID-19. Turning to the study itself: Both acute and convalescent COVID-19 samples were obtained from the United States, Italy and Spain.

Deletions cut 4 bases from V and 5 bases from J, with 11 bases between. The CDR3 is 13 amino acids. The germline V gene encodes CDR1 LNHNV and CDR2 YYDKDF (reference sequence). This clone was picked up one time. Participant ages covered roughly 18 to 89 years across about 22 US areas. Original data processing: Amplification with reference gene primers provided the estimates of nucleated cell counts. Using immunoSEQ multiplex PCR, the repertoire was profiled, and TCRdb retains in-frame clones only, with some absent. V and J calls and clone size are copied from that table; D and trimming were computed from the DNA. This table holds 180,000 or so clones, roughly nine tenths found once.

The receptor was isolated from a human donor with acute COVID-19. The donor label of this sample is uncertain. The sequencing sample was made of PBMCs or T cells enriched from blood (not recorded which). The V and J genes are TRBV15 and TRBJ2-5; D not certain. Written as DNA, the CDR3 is TGTGCCACCAGCACCCCCCTCGGGGAGACCCAGTACTTC. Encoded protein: CATSTPLGETQYF.